This TCR beta chain was profiled in a study of T cell responses to AZD1222 COVID-19 vaccine. CDR1 and CDR2 from the germline V gene are LGHDT and YNNKEL (reference sequence). The V gene lost 3 bases and the J gene lost 5 bases, with 19 bases spanning the gap. This CDR3 contains 17 residues. This clone has just a few counts. Assay used: immunoSEQ multiplex PCR; TCRdb lists only in-frame clones, some missing. The repertoire holds roughly 130,000 clones, with 88% as singletons. The chain carries TRBV3-1 (or the pseudogene TRBV3-2) and TRBJ2-2; possible D gene TRBD2, 5 bases. The source of this sequence is an adult in good health. The sample in question was peripheral blood, obtained on day 0 of MenACWY control vaccination. The DNA of the CDR3 is TGTGCCAGCAGCCACCGGGGAGTCCCCCTAAGGACCGGGGAGCTGTTTTTT. Translated, it gives CASSHRGVPLRTGELFF.